The present entry profiles one TCR beta chain with its context. The data were obtained in a study of T-cell memory formation after mild COVID-19. TCRdb itself ran the 5' RACE reads through MiXCR, one entry per CDR3 protein. The top ten hold roughly 21% of the sample, which has 300,000 to 350,000 distinct CDR3 sequences, 13% to 15% seen once. This TCR derives from a man between 18 and 29 years old who had mild COVID-19 (a few samples of this study predate the infection). Cell type and time point are not known. The material sequenced was PBMCs or a T cell subset sorted from them (not recorded which).

CDR3 in amino acids: CASMDAVMGQAPGEKLFF. DNA for the CDR3: TGTGCCAGTATGGACGCTGTAATGGGACAGGCGCCCGGGGAAAAACTGTTTTTT. The chain carries TRBV19 and TRBJ1-4, with 8 bases that match TRBD1. Germline assignment: CDR1 LNHDA and CDR2 SQIVND (reference sequence). The length of the CDR3 is 18 residues. V dropped 7 bases and J dropped 8; count of bases not matched to a gene: 21.